Included here is one T cell receptor (beta chain) sequence, with context. Its antigen specificity is not known. No qualities accompany the bases; no much larger clone lies one base away. The library was built by means of the immunoSEQ multiplex PCR assay. For the multiplex PCR, a mixture combining 60 forward primers for TCR Vbeta segments and 13 reverse primers for TCR Jbeta segments was used. The CDR3 region of rearranged TCR beta genes was amplified from genomic DNA with a multiplex PCR assay. Amplified TCR beta libraries were sequenced as 87-base-pair reads on the Illumina HiSeq System. The source study handled its data this way. In a later analysis, approximately 74 million unique TCR beta chains were counted across the approximately 670 repertoires, and around 11 million of these chains were shared by at least two donors. A nearest-neighbor algorithm error-corrected the raw reads and collapsed the reads into unique sequences, merging closely related sequences to remove PCR and sequencing errors. CDR3 sequences were aligned to IMGT reference sequences to assign V, D and J gene segments. For a sequence to be retained, at least a six-nucleotide match to both a V gene segment and a J gene segment was required. Rearrangements were called productive when the CDR3 lacked stop codons and stayed in frame with V and J; all others were non-productive. CDR3 was defined by IMGT convention, running from the second conserved V-encoded cysteine to the conserved J-encoded phenylalanine. In an earlier analysis of more than 550 of the donors, sequences lacking an unambiguous match to a single V gene segment were excluded. In an earlier analysis of some 590 of the donors, V segments were called functional above 56.7% productive rearrangements and were called segregating when the between-donor standard deviation exceeded 5%. To diagnose cytomegalovirus status from the catalog of TCR beta chain sequences, a statistical classification framework was built. In a later analysis, V and J genes were assigned by comparing TCR nucleotide sequences against IMGT/GENE-DB human TR gene sequences. The TCRdist pipeline was used in a later analysis to assign CDR3 sequences and most-parsimonious VDJ recombination scenarios. In a later analysis, every TCR beta chain was defined by the combination of its CDR3 amino acid sequence and its V-gene family, and reads without a unique V-gene family were dropped. A later analysis removed 500 to 600 highly shared, low-generation-probability nucleotide sequences to deal with suspected cross-contamination and a sequencing artifact. A later analysis calculated a clonal expansion index for each public chain from normalized within-repertoire ranks of inferred template counts. A later analysis computed generation probabilities with a VDJ recombination model fitted to out-of-frame rearrangements, and checked the results against IGoR. In a later analysis, TCR-TCR, TCR-HLA and TCR-CMV co-occurrence was scored with hypergeometric tests, and a repertoire-size bias correction was applied to TCR pairs. False discovery rates were estimated in a later analysis by permuting HLA or CMV assignments 20 times. In a later analysis, co-occurring TCRs were grouped using DBSCAN, and TCRdist sequence similarity was added for clustering within HLA-allele-positive subsets. Co-occurrence clustering excluded repertoires with fewer than 30,000 or more than 120,000 public chains, plus five with anomalous nucleotide sharing. What TCRdb holds here is the immuneACCESS table cut down to in-frame rearrangements. Part of the clones is not present; checked against another copy, under half of the missing clones reflect an unresolved V gene, and the others are unexplained. V and J calls and clone size are as listed in that table; D and trimming were resolved from the DNA. This sample is represented by about 200,000 clones; roughly 80% of them were singletons. The ten largest clonotypes hold around 1.7% of the sample.

The cohort comprised 666 healthy bone marrow donors. At the time of sampling, every cohort member was nominally healthy, though immune exposures that went unrecorded were likely present. The donor was CMV seronegative and belonged to the group of several hundred seronegative cohort members. A peripheral blood sample was collected from each donor, and TCR beta sequencing was performed on peripheral blood mononuclear cells. The Qiagen DNeasy Blood Extraction Kit was used to extract genomic DNA from the blood cell samples. The entry originates in a study of cytomegalovirus exposure and HLA in healthy donors (TCRdb year 2017). With regard to the full study: According to an earlier analysis of 587 of the donors, 200 million or so T cells yielded 117 million unique TCR beta sequences and about 300 Gb of sequence data. Roughly 300 gigabases of sequencing data and some 85 million unique TCR sequences were included in an early release covering 550 to 650 HLA-typed donors. Of the roughly 400 genotyped donors, 75% to 85% were placed in the genetic ancestry cluster associated with self-reported Caucasian donors. The study was designed to test whether signatures of past pathogen exposure could be identified by cataloging public T cell receptors. Using immunosequencing, the study profiled T cell repertoires from 666 subjects and related those repertoires to cytomegalovirus serostatus. A separate validation cohort of 90 to 150 different subjects was used in addition to the roughly 720-subject first cohort. To predict cytomegalovirus infection status, the study brought together high-throughput TCR immunosequencing, statistical association of individual TCRs with disease status, and machine learning. To study patterns of TCR occurrence, a later analysis re-analyzed previously published TCR beta repertoires from 600 to 750 donors and added high-resolution HLA genotyping. The later analysis used no new phenotypic data to find candidate immune exposures, relying instead on TCR beta sequences and their occurrence across donors. To decide whether each TCR beta V gene segment behaved as functional or pseudogenic, an earlier analysis of 587 of the donors relied on high-throughput TCR beta sequencing. Donor age, sex, ethnicity and CMV serostatus were collected together with the repertoire data. In a later genetic analysis, genome-wide SNP genotypes for 398 of the 666 donors were used, and that subset was treated as a discovery cohort. Every discovery cohort repertoire had been produced on one sequencing platform. HLA typing covered class I and class II loci at four-digit resolution. The number of donors typed differed by locus, with 629-630 for A, B, C, DRB1 and DQB1, around 500 for DQA1, approximately 580 for DPA1, and some 470 for DPB1. Roughly five DR-DQ haplotypes were treated as single units for association and clustering because of strong linkage in the cohort. Among some 400 genotyped donors of the cohort, an average of roughly 230,000 unique TCR beta nucleotide sequences was sequenced per donor, of which about 20% were non-productive. Study-level results and caveats: In both the original and validation cohorts, the classifier was reported to diagnose cytomegalovirus status with high specificity and sensitivity. In a later analysis, the rate of TCR association differed among HLA loci, with DRB1 alleles having the most associated TCRs and HLA-C alleles having the fewest. Because some donors lacked HLA typing at each locus, the association tests relied only on the typed subset. A total of fewer than 200 TCR beta chains were listed by the study as associated with cytomegalovirus. Linkage disequilibrium might explain the correlated functional status among segregating V segments, but an unknown experimental factor could not be ruled out. According to a later analysis, parvovirus B19, influenza, CMV and Epstein-Barr virus appeared linked to several top co-occurrence clusters. The cohort was sequenced for TCR beta chains only, and without alpha or paired-chain data the features that could be detected were limited. A cluster of highly shared sequence variants was judged likely to represent a technical artifact of the sequencing pipeline. Most CMV-associated TCR beta chains appeared to be HLA-restricted in a later analysis, and the HLA associations seemed to be driven largely by CMV exposure. It was suggested by the authors that the approach could potentially be generalized to other disease states and immunological phenotypes. A further reported finding was that TCR beta sequences accurately predicted the HLA-A and HLA-B alleles for most subjects in the first cohort. According to a later genetic analysis, donors in an Asian-associated ancestry cluster had fewer N-insertions in productive TCRs than the roughly 700-donor mean. An association between a missense DCLRE1C variant and V-gene and J-gene trimming of TCR beta chains was found in a later genetic analysis and replicated in an independent cohort. In a later analysis, HLA-associated TCR beta chains showed more clonal expansion and lower generation probabilities than non-associated chains that were equally common. Most TCR sequences were observed very rarely across donors, whereas some public TCRs were present in many individuals. Because the 87-base-pair reads could not distinguish some IMGT-functional V segments, including TRBV6-2 and TRBV6-3, those segments were excluded. Broadly in line with IMGT annotations, most TCR beta V segments showed up in productive rearrangements about 90% or about 30% of the time in an earlier analysis of 587 of the donors. In a later analysis, about 17,000 TCR beta sequences were associated with specific HLA alleles at a false discovery rate of 0.05. Because counts were too low, seventeen rarely observed V segments, including chromosome 9 orphons, were excluded from the earlier analysis of 500 to 700 of the donors. When HLA alleles, especially DR and DQ, strongly co-occurred, TCR associations were difficult to assign to individual alleles. The only immune exposure information available for the cohort was CMV serostatus. In vitro tests confirmed that three of the cytomegalovirus-associated TCR beta chains recognize cytomegalovirus antigens. Presence/absence analyses assumed roughly uniform sequencing depth across donors, an assumption that may not hold.

Relative to germline, V is 4 bases shorter and J is 7 bases shorter, with 17 bases between their ends. From a lookup of the germline V gene, CDR1 and CDR2 are SQVTM and ANQGSEA. The CDR3 has 14 amino acids, counting the end cysteine and phenylalanine. Solely the CDR3 DNA is kept, with 42 bases framed from the first base. Sequences were obtained from PBMCs. The receptor chain draws on TRBV29-1 and TRBJ1-5; too little of a D gene remains to name it. The clonotype originates from a woman in her late teens or twenties in good health and CMV-seronegative. The DNA is TGCAGCGTTGGTGAACGCGGGTACGGGCAGCCCCAGCATTTT. This sequence encodes CSVGERGYGQPQHF.